The present TCR beta chain was sequenced within a study of blood T cell repertoires in COVID-19. Study background: Sources were T cells, B-cell-depleted T cells, or PBMCs; the material itself was cDNA or gDNA.

Per the authors' pipeline: Amplified reference gene primers provided the basis for estimating nucleated cell counts. Libraries were prepared by immunoSEQ multiplex PCR; TCRdb keeps only in-frame clonotypes and omits some of them. V and J calls and clone size are those listed in that table; D and trimming were worked out from the DNA. Of under 500,000 clones listed, about 89% are singletons. CDR1 and CDR2 from the germline V gene are ENHRY and SYGVKD. Trimming took 8 bases from V and 8 from J; bases not matched to a gene: 10. CDR3 size: 14 residues. The chain employs TRBV10-3 and TRBJ2-1; TRBD2 aligns across 9 bases. Sequencing input: peripheral blood. This clonotype was obtained from a woman aged 25 to 39 with acute or convalescent COVID-19. In nucleotides, the CDR3 is TGTGCCATCCACGGGGGCGGGGGGGCCGATGAGCAGTTCTTC. Amino acid sequence: CAIHGGGGADEQFF.